Below, one TCR beta chain is given with its context. Its antigen is undetermined. Patients who had autoimmune disease history or got systemic immunosuppression were left out. The protocol was immunoSEQ multiplex PCR, while the TCRdb copy is restricted to in-frame clones and leaves out a portion. The table has about 46,000 clones, about 80% seen once. V lost 1 base to trimming and J lost 2 bases, with 8 bases between them. Per germline, CDR1 SGHTA and CDR2 FQGNSA. There are 14 residues in the CDR3. This record comes from a study of OX40 agonist ivuxolimab in advanced cancers. Study overall: Dose-escalation patients suffered from hepatocellular carcinoma, melanoma, renal cell or head and neck cancer.

Study results and limitations: Relative to CD4+, CD8+ T cells held more expanded clones on average. Low normalized T-cell clonal expansion was also seen in some nonresponders.

This chain joins TRBV7-2 and TRBJ2-5; D gene unclear. Here the sequenced sample was CD4+ or CD8+ T cells sorted from blood, taken in a trial of the OX40 agonist ivuxolimab. The source is an adult with an advanced solid tumor such as melanoma, head and neck, liver or kidney cancer. The CDR3 loop reads CASSLEISQETQYF. The CDR3 DNA reads TGTGCCAGCAGCTTAGAAATCTCTCAAGAGACCCAGTACTTC.